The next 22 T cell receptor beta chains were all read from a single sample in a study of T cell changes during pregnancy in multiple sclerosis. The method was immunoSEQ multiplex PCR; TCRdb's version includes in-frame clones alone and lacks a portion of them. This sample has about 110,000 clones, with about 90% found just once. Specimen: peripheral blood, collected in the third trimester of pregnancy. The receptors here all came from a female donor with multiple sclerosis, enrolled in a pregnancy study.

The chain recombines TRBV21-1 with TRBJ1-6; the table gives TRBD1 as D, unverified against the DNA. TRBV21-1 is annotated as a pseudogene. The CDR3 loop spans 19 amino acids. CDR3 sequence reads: CASSKGGTLIPPNNSPLHF. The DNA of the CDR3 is TGTGCCAGCAGCAAAGGAGGGACACTGATACCTCCGAATAATTCACCCCTCCACTTT.

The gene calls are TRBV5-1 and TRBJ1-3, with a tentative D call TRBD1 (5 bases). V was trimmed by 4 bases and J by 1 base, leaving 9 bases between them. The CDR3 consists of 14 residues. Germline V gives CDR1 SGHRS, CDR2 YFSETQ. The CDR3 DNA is TGCGCCAGCAGCCCCCAGGGTTCTGGAAACACCATATATTTT. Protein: CASSPQGSGNTIYF.

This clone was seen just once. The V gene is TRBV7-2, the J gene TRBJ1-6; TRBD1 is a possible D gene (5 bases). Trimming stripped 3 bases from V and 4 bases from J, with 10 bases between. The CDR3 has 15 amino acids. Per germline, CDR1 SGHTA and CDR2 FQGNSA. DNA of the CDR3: TGTGCCAGCAGCTTTTCGGGGACTTATAATTCACCCCTCCACTTT. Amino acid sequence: CASSFSGTYNSPLHF. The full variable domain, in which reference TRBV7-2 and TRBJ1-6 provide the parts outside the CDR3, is GAGVSQSPSNKVTEKGKDVELRCDPISGHTALYWYRQSLGQGLEFLIYFQGNSAPDKSGLPSDRFSAERTGGSVSTLTIQRTQQEDSAVYLCASSFSGTYNSPLHFGNGTRLTVT.

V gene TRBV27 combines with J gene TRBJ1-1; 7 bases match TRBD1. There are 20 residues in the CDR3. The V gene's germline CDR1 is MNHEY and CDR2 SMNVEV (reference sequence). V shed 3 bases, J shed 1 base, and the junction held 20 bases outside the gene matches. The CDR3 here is CASSFYPRQGRVLENTEAFF. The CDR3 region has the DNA TGTGCCAGCAGTTTCTACCCACGACAGGGAAGGGTATTAGAGAACACTGAAGCTTTCTTT.

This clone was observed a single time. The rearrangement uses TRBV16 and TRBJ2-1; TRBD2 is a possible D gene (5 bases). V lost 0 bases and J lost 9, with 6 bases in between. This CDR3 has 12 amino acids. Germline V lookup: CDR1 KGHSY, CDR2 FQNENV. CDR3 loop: CASSQSRGEQFF. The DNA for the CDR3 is TGTGCCAGCAGCCAATCCCGGGGTGAGCAGTTCTTC. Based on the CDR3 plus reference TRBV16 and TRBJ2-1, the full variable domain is GEEVAQTPKHLVRGEGQKAKLYCAPIKGHSYVFWYQQVLKNEFKFLISFQNENVFDETGMPKERFSAKCLPNSPCSLEIQATKLEDSAVYFCASSQSRGEQFFGPGTRLTVL.

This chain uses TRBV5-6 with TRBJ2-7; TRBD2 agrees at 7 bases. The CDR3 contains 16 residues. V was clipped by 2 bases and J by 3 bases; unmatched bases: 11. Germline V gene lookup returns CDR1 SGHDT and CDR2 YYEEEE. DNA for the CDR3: TGTGCCAGCAGCTTCGCCGGGGGGACTACGAACTACGAGCAGTACTTC. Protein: CASSFAGGTTNYEQYF.

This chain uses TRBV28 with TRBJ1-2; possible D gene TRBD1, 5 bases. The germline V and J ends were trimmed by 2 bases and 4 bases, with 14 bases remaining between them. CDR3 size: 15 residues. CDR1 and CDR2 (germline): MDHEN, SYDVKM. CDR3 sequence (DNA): TGTGCCAGCAGTTTAAATAGCCAGGGTATCTATGGCTACACCTTC. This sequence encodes CASSLNSQGIYGYTF.

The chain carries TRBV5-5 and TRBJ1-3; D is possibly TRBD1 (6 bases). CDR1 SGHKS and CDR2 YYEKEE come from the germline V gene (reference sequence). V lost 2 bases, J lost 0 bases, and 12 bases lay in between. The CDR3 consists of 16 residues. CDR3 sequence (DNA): TGTGCCAGCAGCTTTTCCGCAGGGGTCTCTGGAAACACCATATATTTT. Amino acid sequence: CASSFSAGVSGNTIYF.

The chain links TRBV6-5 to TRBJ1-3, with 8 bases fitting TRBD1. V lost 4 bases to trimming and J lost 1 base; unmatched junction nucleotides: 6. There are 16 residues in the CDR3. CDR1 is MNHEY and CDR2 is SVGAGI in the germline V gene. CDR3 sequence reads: CASSLYRGLSGNTIYF. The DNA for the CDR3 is TGTGCCAGCAGTTTATACAGGGGGTTATCTGGAAACACCATATATTTT.

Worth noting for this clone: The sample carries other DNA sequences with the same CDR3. CDR3 sequence: CASSPRTGDYNEQFF. As DNA, the CDR3 is TGTGCCAGCTCACCACGGACGGGGGACTACAATGAGCAGTTCTTC. This chain uses TRBV18 with TRBJ2-1; tentatively, D is TRBD2 (6 bases). The CDR3 runs 15 residues. V was pared by 1 base and J by 3 bases, with 10 bases between. Germline V gene sequence: CDR1 KGHSH, CDR2 LQKENI.

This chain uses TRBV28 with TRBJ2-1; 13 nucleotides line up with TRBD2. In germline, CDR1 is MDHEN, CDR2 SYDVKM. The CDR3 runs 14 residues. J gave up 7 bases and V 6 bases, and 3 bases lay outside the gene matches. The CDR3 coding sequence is TGTGCCAGCAGGGGACTAGCGGGATGGAATGAGCAGTTCTTC. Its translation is CASRGLAGWNEQFF.

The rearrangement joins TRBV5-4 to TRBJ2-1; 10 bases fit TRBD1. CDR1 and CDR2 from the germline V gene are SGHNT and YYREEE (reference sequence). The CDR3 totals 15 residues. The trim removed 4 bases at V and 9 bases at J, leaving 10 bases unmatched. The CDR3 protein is CASSGGGQGYSEQFF. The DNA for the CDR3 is TGTGCCAGCAGCGGGGGGGGACAGGGGTATAGTGAGCAGTTCTTC.

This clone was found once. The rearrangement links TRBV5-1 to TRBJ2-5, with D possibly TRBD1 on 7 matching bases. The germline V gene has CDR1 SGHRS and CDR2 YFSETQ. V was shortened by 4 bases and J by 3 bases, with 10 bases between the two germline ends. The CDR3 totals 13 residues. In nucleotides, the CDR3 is TGCGCCAGCAGCCAGGGGGGCAAAGAGACCCAGTACTTC. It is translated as CASSQGGKETQYF.

This CDR3 is CASSTQGGYEQYF. The CDR3 bases are TGTGCCAGCAGTACCCAGGGGGGCTACGAGCAGTACTTC. The J gene is TRBJ2-7, the V gene TRBV2, with D perhaps TRBD1 (7 bases). CDR1 and CDR2 (germline): SNHLY, FYNNEI. The CDR3 covers 13 residues. V was clipped by 5 bases and J by 3 bases, with 11 bases between them.

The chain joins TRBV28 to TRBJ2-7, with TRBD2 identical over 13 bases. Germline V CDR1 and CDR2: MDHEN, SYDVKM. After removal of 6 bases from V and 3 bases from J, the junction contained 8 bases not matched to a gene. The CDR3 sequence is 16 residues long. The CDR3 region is CASRSTSGRSIYEQYF. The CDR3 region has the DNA TGTGCCAGCAGATCGACTAGCGGGAGGTCTATCTACGAGCAGTACTTC.

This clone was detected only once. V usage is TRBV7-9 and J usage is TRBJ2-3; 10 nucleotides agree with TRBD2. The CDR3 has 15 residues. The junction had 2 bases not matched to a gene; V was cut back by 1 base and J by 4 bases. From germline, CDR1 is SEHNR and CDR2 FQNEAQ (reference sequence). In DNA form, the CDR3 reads TGTGCCAGCAGCTTAGGGCTAGCGGGAGCAGATACGCAGTATTTT. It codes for CASSLGLAGADTQYF.

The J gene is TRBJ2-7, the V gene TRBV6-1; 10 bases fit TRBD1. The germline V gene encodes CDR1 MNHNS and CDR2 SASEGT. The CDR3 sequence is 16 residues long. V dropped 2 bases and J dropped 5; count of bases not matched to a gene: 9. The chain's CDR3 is CASSESFDRGLNEQYF. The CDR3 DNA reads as TGTGCCAGCAGTGAAAGCTTCGACAGGGGGCTTAACGAGCAGTACTTC.

Here the CDR3 DNA reads TGTGCCAGCCGAACCACCACCCCCGCGAGGGACTACCAAGAGACCCAGTACTTC. Protein product: CASRTTTPARDYQETQYF. The chain carries TRBV5-6 and TRBJ2-5, with D possibly matching TRBD2 (6 bases). With 7 bases removed from V and 0 bases from J, the gap between germline ends came to 25 bases. CDR1 and CDR2 (germline): SGHDT, YYEEEE. This CDR3 spans 18 amino acids.

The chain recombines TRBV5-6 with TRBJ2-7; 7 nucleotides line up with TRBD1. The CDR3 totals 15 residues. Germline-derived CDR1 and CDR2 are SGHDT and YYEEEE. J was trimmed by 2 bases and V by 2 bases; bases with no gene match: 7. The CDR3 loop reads CASSFAGTVAYEQYF. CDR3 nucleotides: TGTGCCAGCAGCTTTGCCGGGACAGTAGCCTACGAGCAGTACTTC.

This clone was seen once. The CDR3 reads CASSLAGGPSEQFF. The CDR3 nucleotides read TGTGCCAGCAGCTTAGCGGGAGGGCCGAGTGAGCAGTTCTTC. V is TRBV7-7 and J is TRBJ2-1; 7 bases are a match to TRBD2. The CDR3 runs to 14 residues. Unmatched junction bases numbered 5, after V lost 0 bases and J lost 9 bases. Germline-derived CDR1 and CDR2 are SSHAT and FNYEAQ (reference sequence).

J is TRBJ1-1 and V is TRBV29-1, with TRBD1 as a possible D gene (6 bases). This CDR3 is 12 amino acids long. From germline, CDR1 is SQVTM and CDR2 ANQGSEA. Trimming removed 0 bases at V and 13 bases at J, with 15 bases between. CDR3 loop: CSVEERGGGFFF. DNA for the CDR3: TGCAGCGTTGAAGAAAGGGGAGGGGGGTTTTTCTTT.

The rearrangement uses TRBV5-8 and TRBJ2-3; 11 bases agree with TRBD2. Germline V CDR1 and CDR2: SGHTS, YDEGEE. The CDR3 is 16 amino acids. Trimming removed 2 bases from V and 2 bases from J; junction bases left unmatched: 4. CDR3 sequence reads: CASSFGTSGATDTQYF. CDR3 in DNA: TGTGCCAGCAGCTTCGGGACTAGCGGAGCCACAGATACGCAGTATTTT.